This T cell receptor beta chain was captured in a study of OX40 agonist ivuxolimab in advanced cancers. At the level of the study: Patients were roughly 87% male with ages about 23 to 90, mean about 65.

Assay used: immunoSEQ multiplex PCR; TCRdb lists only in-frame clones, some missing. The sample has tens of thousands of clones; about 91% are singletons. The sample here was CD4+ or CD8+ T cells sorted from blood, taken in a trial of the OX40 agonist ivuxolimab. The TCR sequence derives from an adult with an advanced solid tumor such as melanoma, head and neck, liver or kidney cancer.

This CDR3 reads CASSLVGGLNTEAFF. Written as DNA, the CDR3 is TGTGCCAGCAGTTTAGTCGGGGGGTTGAACACTGAAGCTTTCTTT. The chain carries TRBV28 and TRBJ1-1; tentatively, D is TRBD1 (5 bases). V gave up 2 bases and J gave up 0 bases, with 10 bases separating them. CDR3 size: 15 residues. Germline CDR1 MDHEN, CDR2 SYDVKM. The full variable domain, completed using reference TRBV28 and TRBJ1-1, is DVKVTQSSRYLVKRTGEKVFLECVQDMDHENMFWYRQDPGLGLRLIYFSYDVKMKEKGDIPEGYSVSREKKERFSLILESASTNQTSMYLCASSLVGGLNTEAFFGQGTRLTVV.